This T cell receptor beta chain was identified in a study of blood T cell repertoires in COVID-19. Study members were between about 18 and 95 years old and lived in 20 to 25 US regions. Using immunoSEQ multiplex PCR, the repertoire was profiled, and TCRdb retains in-frame clones only, with some absent. The table lists roughly 220,000 clones, roughly 85% of them singletons. The V gene's germline CDR1 is LGHNT and CDR2 FRNRAP. This CDR3 has 14 residues. Between the trimmed V and J ends, which lost 7 bases and 2 bases, there was a span of 12 bases. This sequence originates from a woman aged 35 to 49 with acute COVID-19. The sample was PBMCs or T cells enriched from blood (not recorded which). The rearrangement links TRBV12-5 to TRBJ1-5; unclear D gene. CDR3 protein: CASAPSLGNQPQHF. In nucleotides, the CDR3 is TGTGCTAGTGCACCCTCCCTAGGCAATCAGCCCCAGCATTTT.